Each of the 30 T cell receptor beta chains below was sequenced from the same sample in a study of graft-versus-host responses after intestinal transplantation. Generated by immunoSEQ multiplex PCR, the TCRdb table keeps only in-frame clones and is missing some. The table includes about 110,000 clones, approximately 90% detected once. The antigens these receptors bind are not known. Sequencing was performed on unstimulated CD4+ T cells sorted from spleen or lymph node cells, taken before transplant. These receptors originate from a human donor who was the organ donor for an intestinal transplant.

V gene TRBV10-2 combines with J gene TRBJ2-5; weak D call: TRBD1 (5 bases). V was pared by 6 bases and J by 2 bases, with 13 bases between. Germline CDR1 and CDR2: WSHSY and SAAADI. This CDR3 is 14 amino acids long. The CDR3 sequence: CASRRTTHQETQYF. The CDR3 DNA follows: TGCGCCAGCAGGAGGACAACCCATCAAGAGACCCAGTACTTC.

The sample holds a few counts of this clone. The rearrangement uses TRBV9 and TRBJ2-1; 12 bases map to TRBD2. CDR3 size: 20 residues. The V gene end was trimmed by 0 bases and the J gene end by 6 bases; junction bases not matched to a gene: 16. Germline V gene lookup returns CDR1 SGDLS and CDR2 YYNGEE. CDR3 coding DNA: TGTGCCAGCAGCGTAGGGGCGGGGCTAGCGGGAGGGCGGGTAGGCAATGAGCAGTTCTTC. It translates to CASSVGAGLAGGRVGNEQFF. The full variable domain, with the rest looked up from reference TRBV9 and TRBJ2-1, is DSGVTQTPKHLITATGQRVTLRCSPRSGDLSVYWYQQSLDQGLQFLIQYYNGEERAKGNILERFSAQQFPDLHSELNLSSLELGDSALYFCASSVGAGLAGGRVGNEQFFGPGTRLTVL.

This clone was counted a single time. V usage is TRBV2 and J usage is TRBJ2-1, with D perhaps TRBD2 (5 bases). This CDR3 contains 15 residues. With 5 bases removed from V and 0 bases from J, the gap between germline ends came to 11 bases. Germline CDR1 SNHLY, CDR2 FYNNEI. CDR3 sequence: CASSPRGISYNEQFF. The CDR3 nucleotides read TGTGCCAGCAGTCCCCGGGGAATCTCCTACAATGAGCAGTTCTTC. The full variable domain, its missing parts supplied by reference TRBV2 and TRBJ2-1, is EPEVTQTPSHQVTQMGQEVILRCVPISNHLYFYWYRQILGQKVEFLVSFYNNEISEKSEIFDDQFSVERPDGSNFTLKIRSTKLEDSAMYFCASSPRGISYNEQFFGPGTRLTVL.

This chain connects TRBV10-3 to TRBJ1-2; 7 bases align to TRBD1. With V trimmed by 6 bases and J by 4 bases, 5 bases remained unmatched. The CDR3 extends over 13 amino acids. The germline gives CDR1 ENHRY, CDR2 SYGVKD. The CDR3 reads CAISSDRVYGYTF. In DNA form, the CDR3 reads TGTGCCATCAGCTCCGACAGGGTCTATGGCTACACCTTC.

The chain is built from TRBV6-1 and TRBJ2-5, with 7 bases fitting TRBD2. CDR1 MNHNS and CDR2 SASEGT come from the germline V gene. CDR3 size: 14 residues. Trimming cost V 5 bases and J 4 bases; bases outside gene matches: 7. The CDR3 nucleotides are TGTGCCAGCAGTCCTTTGACGGGAGGAGAGACCCAGTACTTC. Protein: CASSPLTGGETQYF.

This chain connects TRBV7-8 to TRBJ1-1; D not resolved. The CDR3 spans 14 residues. Germline V gene lookup returns CDR1 SGHVS and CDR2 FQNEAQ. V dropped 1 base and J dropped 1 base, with 7 bases sitting between them. CDR3 sequence: CASSLGHQNTEAFF. In DNA, the CDR3 is TGTGCCAGCAGCTTAGGACACCAGAACACTGAAGCTTTCTTT. Full variable domain (missing parts from reference TRBV7-8 and TRBJ1-1): GAGVSQSPRYKVAKRGQDVALRCDPISGHVSLFWYQQALGQGPEFLTYFQNEAQLDKSGLPSDRFFAERPEGSVSTLKIQRTQQEDSAVYLCASSLGHQNTEAFFGQGTRLTVV.

The chain carries TRBV10-3 and TRBJ2-3; D not certain. Trimming pared 6 bases from V and 1 base from J, leaving 11 bases between. Germline-derived CDR1 and CDR2 are ENHRY and SYGVKD. The CDR3 consists of 14 residues. CDR3: CAISRLSGTDTQYF. The CDR3 DNA reads TGTGCCATCAGCCGTCTGAGCGGCACAGATACGCAGTATTTT.

J is TRBJ2-6 and V is TRBV19; perhaps TRBD1 as D (6 bases). The germline V and J ends were trimmed by 6 bases and 1 base, with 13 bases remaining between them. CDR3 length: 16 residues. The V gene's germline CDR1 is LNHDA and CDR2 SQIVND (reference sequence). The CDR3 reads CASSAPRGSGANVLTF. The CDR3 DNA reads TGTGCCAGTAGCGCTCCAAGGGGGTCTGGGGCCAACGTCCTGACTTTC.

The V and J genes are TRBV19 and TRBJ1-5; D is unresolved. CDR1 and CDR2 (germline): LNHDA, SQIVND (reference sequence). The germline V and J ends were trimmed by 9 bases and 1 base, with 13 bases remaining between them. The CDR3 runs 14 residues. CDR3 coding DNA: TGTGCCAGCTCCGGGCTCGGGAGCAATCAGCCCCAGCATTTT. Translating it yields CASSGLGSNQPQHF.

This rearrangement joins TRBV9 to TRBJ2-2, with D unresolved. This CDR3 spans 15 amino acids. Germline V gene lookup returns CDR1 SGDLS and CDR2 YYNGEE. Trimming took 0 bases from V and 1 from J, leaving 7 bases between them. This CDR3 reads CASSVEPWNTGELFF. The CDR3 DNA reads as TGTGCCAGCAGCGTAGAGCCTTGGAACACCGGGGAGCTGTTTTTT.

The J gene is TRBJ1-5, the V gene TRBV7-2; unclear D gene. Trimming took off 6 bases at V and 2 bases at J, with 14 bases between the two ends. Germline V gene data show CDR1 as SGHTA and CDR2 as FQGNSA. The CDR3 covers 15 residues. Written as DNA, the CDR3 is TGTGCCAGCAGTATCGATACGTTCGGCAATCAGCCCCAGCATTTT. Translating gives CASSIDTFGNQPQHF.

This clone has a handful of counts. The chain joins TRBV2 to TRBJ1-3; no definite D call. The germline gives CDR1 SNHLY, CDR2 FYNNEI. This CDR3 contains 11 residues. Trimming pared 1 base from V and 10 bases from J, leaving 5 bases between. This chain's CDR3 is CASSEGRTIYF. The CDR3 nucleotides read TGTGCCAGCAGTGAAGGTCGAACCATATATTTT.

The rearrangement joins TRBV18 to TRBJ2-7; D remains unclear. Per germline, CDR1 KGHSH and CDR2 LQKENI. This CDR3 contains 13 residues. V was clipped by 6 bases and J by 7 bases, with 16 bases between them. CDR3 residues: CASSPGQDREQYF. The CDR3 coding sequence is TGTGCCAGCTCCCCAGGCCAGGATCGGGAGCAGTACTTC.

This clone has a single count. The chain has TRBV6-6 and TRBJ1-5; D possibly corresponds to TRBD1 (5 bases). The CDR3 runs 13 residues. The V and J ends lost 9 bases and 5 bases respectively, with 14 bases between them. Germline CDR1 is MNHNY and CDR2 is SVGAGI (reference sequence). The CDR3 DNA reads TGTGCCAGTTCACCGGGACGCGATCAGCCCCAGCATTTT. It encodes CASSPGRDQPQHF.

The J gene is TRBJ2-3, the V gene TRBV6-5; perhaps D is TRBD1 or TRBD2 (5 bases each). V was pared by 2 bases and J by 2 bases, with 11 bases between. The CDR3 extends over 15 amino acids. Germline assignment: CDR1 MNHEY and CDR2 SVGAGI. The CDR3 coding sequence is TGTGCCAGCAGTTACCGGCCAGGGACCACAGATACGCAGTATTTT. It encodes CASSYRPGTTDTQYF.

The J gene is TRBJ1-5, the V gene TRBV10-3; D gene ambiguous. Between the trimmed V and J ends, which lost 3 bases and 2 bases, there was a span of 11 bases. Per the germline V gene, CDR1 is ENHRY and CDR2 is SYGVKD. This CDR3 comprises 15 residues. CDR3 protein: CAISDLGSGNQPQHF. Here the CDR3 DNA reads TGTGCCATCAGTGACCTGGGGAGCGGCAATCAGCCCCAGCATTTT.

This chain links TRBV10-3 with TRBJ2-5; no clear D gene. The V gene's germline CDR1 is ENHRY and CDR2 SYGVKD. V was clipped by 3 bases and J by 4 bases, with 18 bases between them. CDR3 length: 16 amino acids. The CDR3 DNA reads as TGTGCCATCAGTGAAAGTGGCAGCCGGAACAGAGAGACCCAGTACTTC. Its protein product is CAISESGSRNRETQYF.

Written as DNA, the CDR3 is TGTGCCAGCAGTTACTCGCCTCAGGGGGTCACCGGGGAGCTGTTTTTT. Its translation is CASSYSPQGVTGELFF. The chain carries TRBV6-6 and TRBJ2-2; 7 nucleotides agree with TRBD1. The germline gives CDR1 MNHNY, CDR2 SVGAGI (reference sequence). V was pared by 0 bases and J by 4 bases, with 5 bases of the junction left unmatched. This CDR3 contains 16 residues.

The V call is TRBV5-4, the J call TRBJ1-5, with unresolved D. Trimming cost V 0 bases and J 0 bases, with 4 bases left between them. The CDR3 runs 14 residues. Germline V gene lookup returns CDR1 SGHNT and CDR2 YYREEE (reference sequence). The CDR3 region has the DNA TGTGCCAGCAGCTTGGACGGTAGCAATCAGCCCCAGCATTTT. This sequence encodes CASSLDGSNQPQHF.

The chain links TRBV2 to TRBJ2-5; no clear D. The germline CDR1 and CDR2 sequences are SNHLY and FYNNEI. This CDR3 has 15 amino acids. With 4 bases removed from V and 5 bases from J, the gap between germline ends came to 17 bases. CDR3 coding DNA: TGTGCCAGCAGTGGAGGTCAGCCGATGGATGAGACCCAGTACTTC. Its protein product is CASSGGQPMDETQYF.

V and J are TRBV2 and TRBJ2-3, with D hard to call. The CDR3 totals 16 residues. V was pared by 5 bases and J by 0 bases, with 15 bases between. The germline V gene encodes CDR1 SNHLY and CDR2 FYNNEI. The CDR3 reads CASSPTSTASTDTQYF. CDR3 bases: TGTGCCAGCAGTCCTACAAGCACCGCGAGCACAGATACGCAGTATTTT.

This sequence joins TRBV6-1 and TRBJ2-7; D not resolved. This CDR3 comprises 16 residues. Germline values: CDR1 MNHNS, CDR2 SASEGT. Deletions cut 4 bases from V and 3 bases from J, with 19 bases between. The CDR3 spells CASSGGQQSALYEQYF. Here the CDR3 DNA reads TGTGCCAGCAGTGGAGGCCAGCAATCAGCTCTCTACGAGCAGTACTTC.

This clone was seen a handful of times. The chain combines TRBV5-6 with TRBJ2-5; D possibly matches TRBD1 or TRBD2 (5 bases each). Germline V gene data show CDR1 as SGHDT and CDR2 as YYEEEE. V lost 4 bases to trimming and J lost 1 base, with 11 bases between them. The CDR3 contains 14 residues. As DNA, the CDR3 is TGTGCCAGCAGCCGACGGGACCTCCAAGAGACCCAGTACTTC. This sequence encodes CASSRRDLQETQYF.

This sequence joins TRBV18 and TRBJ2-5; D remains ambiguous. This CDR3 spans 17 amino acids. V was pared by 2 bases and J by 4 bases, with 20 bases between. CDR1 is KGHSH, CDR2 LQKENI, per germline. CDR3 bases: TGTGCCAGCTCACCAGCTGATGCCAGTGATTGGGGAGAGACCCAGTACTTC. This codes for CASSPADASDWGETQYF.

This rearrangement joins TRBV18 to TRBJ2-2; TRBD1 matches 9 bases. Per the germline V gene, CDR1 is KGHSH and CDR2 is LQKENI. The CDR3 has 15 amino acids. J was trimmed by 3 bases and V by 1 base; bases with no gene match: 0. The CDR3 protein is CASSPRTGDTGELFF. The DNA for the CDR3 is TGTGCCAGCTCACCACGGACAGGGGACACCGGGGAGCTGTTTTTT.

V gene TRBV21-1 combines with J gene TRBJ2-3; the table assigns TRBD1, which was not confirmed against the DNA. TRBV21-1 is given as a pseudogene. The CDR3 is 17 residues long. The CDR3 loop is CASSTRGDRARTDTQYF. CDR3 bases: TGTGCCAGCAGCACGCGGGGCGACAGGGCACGGACAGATACGCAGTATTTT.

The chain carries TRBV21-1 and TRBJ1-2. TRBV21-1 is described as a pseudogene. CDR3 length: 11 amino acids. CDR3 in amino acids: CARDLGYGYTF. In DNA form, the CDR3 reads TGTGCCAGGGACCTCGGGTATGGCTACACCTTC.

The rearrangement links TRBV28 to TRBJ1-5; TRBD1 might be the D (6 bases). The germline gives CDR1 MDHEN, CDR2 SYDVKM. V lost 3 bases and J lost 3, with 15 bases in between. CDR3 length: 16 residues. The CDR3 coding sequence is TGTGCCAGCAGTTTGACACAGGGTCCCAACAATCAGCCCCAGCATTTT. This encodes CASSLTQGPNNQPQHF.

The CDR3 reads CASSISQSGAGEKLFF. CDR3 in DNA: TGTGCCAGTAGTATCTCACAGTCCGGGGCCGGTGAAAAACTGTTTTTT. The V gene is TRBV19, the J gene TRBJ1-4; tentative D call: TRBD1 (5 bases). The CDR3 is 16 residues long. The germline V gene encodes CDR1 LNHDA and CDR2 SQIVND (reference sequence). Trimming stripped 3 bases from V and 7 bases from J, with 18 bases between.

This chain joins TRBV11-3 and TRBJ2-1; a possible D gene is TRBD1 (6 bases). The V and J ends lost 4 bases and 5 bases respectively, with 12 bases between them. The CDR3 has 14 residues. CDR1 SGHNT and CDR2 YENEEA come from the germline V gene. CDR3 residues: CASSSRDKDNEQFF. Here the CDR3 DNA reads TGTGCCAGCAGCTCCCGGGACAAAGACAATGAGCAGTTCTTC. The entire variable domain, with the rest obtained from reference TRBV11-3 and TRBJ2-1, is as follows: EAGVVQSPRYKIIEKKQPVAFWCNPISGHNTLYWYLQNLGQGPELLIRYENEEAVDDSQLPKDRFSAERLKGVDSTLKIQPAELGDSAVYLCASSSRDKDNEQFFGPGTRLTVL.